This is a list of T cell receptor beta chains from one sample in a study of memory CD4+ T cells and cytomegalovirus serostatus. Method: immunoSEQ multiplex PCR; TCRdb's copy keeps in-frame clones and lacks some. This sample has 75,000 to 90,000 clones, with 80% found just once. The source material was memory CD4+ T cells from blood. The receptors originated from an adult in good health and CMV-seronegative. Both conserved end residues are part of each CDR3. A D gene is named only where the DNA matches it firmly. Not all rows give a size; the values are once, few, many and, for expanded clones, a class.

clone_size d_call j_call v_call cdr3_aa cdr3_nt
NA NA TRBJ2-7 TRBV15 CATSPGVEGAYEQYF TGTGCCACCAGCCCAGGGGTGGAAGGGGCCTACGAGCAGTACTTC
NA NA TRBJ1-5 TRBV7-2 CASSLDGLNQPQHF TGTGCCAGCAGCTTAGACGGACTAAATCAGCCCCAGCATTTT
NA NA TRBJ1-2 TRBV6-1 CASSEQGFYGYTF TGTGCCAGCAGTGAACAGGGTTTCTATGGCTACACCTTC
once TRBD1 TRBJ2-7 TRBV5-5 CASSPSGTGPYEQYF TGTGCCAGCAGCCCTTCCGGGACAGGGCCCTACGAGCAGTACTTC
NA TRBD1 TRBJ2-7 TRBV27 CASSLGQGDLDEQYF TGTGCCAGCAGTTTGGGACAGGGCGATTTGGACGAGCAGTACTTC
NA TRBD1 TRBJ1-1 TRBV5-1 CASSKQGASEVNTEAFF TGCGCCAGCTCGAAACAGGGGGCTTCGGAAGTGAACACTGAAGCTTTCTTT
few NA TRBJ1-5 TRBV4-2 CASSRVLGSNQPQHF TGTGCCAGCAGCCGGGTGCTAGGGTCGAATCAGCCCCAGCATTTT
NA TRBD1 TRBJ1-6 TRBV5-4 CASSLGQGDSPLHF TGTGCCAGCAGCTTGGGGCAGGGGGATTCACCCCTCCACTTT
NA NA TRBJ1-3 TRBV7-9 CASSLMQGGNTIYF TGTGCCAGCAGCTTAATGCAGGGAGGAAACACCATATATTTT
NA NA TRBJ1-5 TRBV5-4 CASSLDVGPGPQHF TGTGCCAGCAGCTTGGATGTGGGGCCGGGGCCCCAGCATTTT
NA NA TRBJ2-1 TRBV5-1 CASRGVYNEQFF TGCGCCAGCAGGGGGGTCTACAATGAGCAGTTCTTC
NA NA TRBJ1-6 TRBV9 CASSVERGVGSPLHF TGTGCCAGCAGCGTAGAGAGGGGCGTGGGCTCACCCCTCCACTTT
few NA TRBJ1-1 TRBV18 CASSPRGDPSTEAFF TGTGCCAGCTCACCTCGGGGTGACCCGAGCACTGAAGCTTTCTTT
NA TRBD1 TRBJ1-2 TRBV25-1 CASSEFGGTGSGYTF TGTGCCAGCAGTGAATTCGGAGGGACAGGGAGCGGCTACACCTTC
NA TRBD1 TRBJ1-1 TRBV11-2 CASSTQIDRGRGTEAFF TGTGCCAGCAGCACACAAATAGACAGGGGGCGAGGGACTGAAGCTTTCTTT
NA TRBD1 TRBJ1-3 TRBV18 CASSPQGQGVGNTIYF TGTGCCAGCTCACCACAGGGACAGGGGGTCGGAAACACCATATATTTT
NA NA TRBJ2-3 TRBV7-6 CASSLDTSTDTQYF TGTGCCAGCAGCTTGGACACCAGCACAGATACGCAGTATTTT
few NA TRBJ1-2 TRBV6-1 CASSTGSLYGYTF TGTGCCAGCAGTACCGGGAGCCTCTATGGCTACACCTTC
NA NA TRBJ1-1 TRBV7-9 CASSRTGGQAATEAFF TGTGCCAGCAGCCGTACGGGGGGGCAGGCGGCCACTGAAGCTTTCTTT
NA TRBD1 TRBJ2-7 TRBV2 CATGQGGGQYF TGTGCCACCGGACAGGGGGGTGGGCAGTACTTC
NA NA TRBJ2-5 TRBV29-1 CSGGDSQETQYF TGCAGCGGGGGGGACAGTCAAGAGACCCAGTACTTC
NA NA TRBJ2-3 TRBV28 CASMGGPGTDTQYF TGTGCCAGCATGGGGGGCCCGGGCACAGATACGCAGTATTTT
once NA TRBJ2-5 TRBV11-2 CASSPRHRETQYF TGTGCCAGCAGCCCCCGACATCGTGAGACCCAGTACTTC
NA NA TRBJ2-5 TRBV4-2 CASSHRLGGETQYF TGTGCCAGCAGCCATCGACTGGGAGGAGAGACCCAGTACTTC
NA NA TRBJ2-3 TRBV7-6 CASSLAAQYTQYF TGTGCCAGCAGCTTAGCCGCCCAGTATACGCAGTATTTT
once NA TRBJ2-1 TRBV9 CASSVVPSRGDGEQFF TGTGCCAGCAGCGTAGTTCCCAGCAGAGGAGACGGTGAGCAGTTCTTC
NA TRBD2 TRBJ2-3 TRBV10-3 CAISGAGGSTSTDTQYF TGTGCCATCAGTGGAGCGGGGGGGTCAACTAGCACAGATACGCAGTATTTT
NA NA TRBJ1-2 TRBV28 CASSTTRANYGYTF TGTGCCAGCAGCACGACTCGAGCTAACTATGGCTACACCTTC